These T cell receptor beta chains were read from a single sample in a study of blood T cell repertoires in COVID-19. Generated by immunoSEQ multiplex PCR, the TCRdb table keeps only in-frame clones and is missing some. The table shows about 97,000 clones, with 91% occurring only once. Specimen: peripheral blood. Every receptor here comes from a man aged 18 to 29 with acute or convalescent COVID-19. CDR3s include the opening cysteine and the closing phenylalanine or tryptophan. D genes are given only for firm matches. Size is stated for part of the rows, as once, few or many counts, or as a class when the clone is expanded.

>NA|TRBV5-1|NA|TRBJ1-5
CASSPGQLLGDQPQHF
TGCGCCAGCAGCCCCGGACAGCTGCTGGGCGATCAGCCCCAGCATTTT
>few|TRBV18|TRBD1|TRBJ1-1
CASSPVQGAPEAFF
TGTGCCAGCTCACCAGTACAGGGGGCACCTGAAGCTTTCTTT
>once|TRBV11-2|TRBD1|TRBJ2-7
CASSLQGAHYEQYF
TGTGCCAGCAGCCTCCAGGGGGCCCACTACGAGCAGTACTTC
>NA|TRBV19|TRBD1|TRBJ1-2
CASSIGQGAVYGYTF
TGTGCCAGTAGTATAGGACAGGGGGCGGTCTATGGCTACACCTTC
>NA|TRBV7-2|TRBD1|TRBJ2-2
CASSLGGQGIGWTGELFF
TGTGCCAGCAGCTTAGGGGGACAGGGGATCGGTTGGACCGGGGAGCTGTTTTTT
>NA|TRBV11-2|NA|TRBJ1-3
CASSPKQGRSGNTIYF
TGTGCCAGCAGTCCGAAACAGGGAAGGTCTGGAAACACCATATATTTT
>NA|TRBV4-1|TRBD1|TRBJ1-1
CASSRAGGLPSNTEAFF
TGCGCCAGCAGTCGGGCAGGGGGCTTACCTTCGAACACTGAAGCTTTCTTT
>NA|TRBV6-5|NA|TRBJ1-1
CASSMNTEAFF
TGTGCCAGCAGCATGAACACTGAAGCTTTCTTT
>NA|TRBV5-4|NA|TRBJ2-7
CASSSKLAGEQYF
TGTGCCAGCAGCTCCAAACTAGCAGGCGAGCAGTACTTC
>NA|TRBV19|NA|TRBJ1-2
CASSMVAGDGYTF
TGTGCCAGTAGTATGGTTGCAGGGGATGGCTACACCTTC
>once|TRBV5-6|NA|TRBJ2-7
CASSIRQFSYEQYF
TGTGCCAGCAGCATTAGACAGTTCTCCTACGAGCAGTACTTC
>NA|TRBV27|NA|TRBJ2-7
CASSFRKAAAPYEQYF
TGTGCCAGCAGTTTCCGTAAGGCGGCAGCCCCCTACGAGCAGTACTTC
>NA|TRBV7-2|NA|TRBJ2-7
CASSLGQRPYEQYF
TGTGCCAGCAGCTTAGGGCAGCGACCATACGAGCAGTACTTC
>NA|TRBV11-2|NA|TRBJ1-1
CASNVGGGYTEAFF
TGTGCCAGCAACGTTGGTGGGGGGTACACTGAAGCTTTCTTT
>once|TRBV19|NA|TRBJ2-5
CASSIDLIGQRETQYF
TGTGCCAGTAGTATAGATCTGATAGGACAGCGAGAGACCCAGTACTTC
>NA|TRBV12-3/TRBV12-4|NA|TRBJ1-1
CASKWQMNTEAFF
TGTGCCAGCAAATGGCAGATGAACACTGAAGCTTTCTTT
>NA|TRBV6-5|NA|TRBJ1-1
CASSYGSGLPEAFF
TGTGCCAGCAGTTACGGCTCAGGATTGCCCGAAGCTTTCTTT
>NA|TRBV6-2/TRBV6-3|TRBD1|TRBJ1-5
CASSVPPGQLYSNQPQHF
TGTGCCAGCAGTGTACCTCCGGGACAGCTATATAGCAATCAGCCCCAGCATTTT
>NA|TRBV5-1|TRBD1|TRBJ1-1
CASSLGTGKDTEAFF
TGCGCCAGCAGCTTGGGGACAGGGAAGGACACTGAAGCTTTCTTT
>NA|TRBV7-8|TRBD2|TRBJ2-7
CASSLERGAYYEQYF
TGTGCCAGCAGCTTAGAGCGGGGGGCTTACTACGAGCAGTACTTC
>NA|TRBV18|NA|TRBJ1-1
CASSPSGIPNTEAFF
TGTGCCAGCTCACCCTCAGGGATCCCGAACACTGAAGCTTTCTTT
>NA|TRBV2|TRBD2|TRBJ2-7
CASSEGGTSAYEQYF
TGTGCCAGCAGTGAAGGGGGGACTAGCGCATACGAGCAGTACTTC
>NA|TRBV20-1|NA|TRBJ2-1
CSASGFLHNEQFF
TGCAGTGCTAGTGGGTTCCTACACAATGAGCAGTTCTTC
>NA|TRBV27|NA|TRBJ1-5
CASSFFNQPQHF
TGTGCCAGCAGTTTCTTTAATCAGCCCCAGCATTTT
>NA|TRBV5-1|TRBD1|TRBJ1-2
CASSPGLPGQLNGYTF
TGCGCCAGCAGCCCCGGTTTACCGGGACAGCTTAATGGCTACACCTTC
>NA|TRBV6-5|NA|TRBJ1-1
CASSYRRGRGNTEAFF
TGTGCCAGCAGTTACAGGAGAGGCAGGGGGAACACTGAAGCTTTCTTT
>NA|TRBV18|TRBD1|TRBJ1-4
CASSPRGPTNEKLFF
TGTGCCAGCTCTCCCAGGGGGCCAACTAATGAAAAACTGTTTTTT
>NA|TRBV7-9|NA|TRBJ2-7
CASSLTRENYEQYF
TGTGCCAGCAGCTTAACCCGGGAGAACTACGAGCAGTACTTC
>NA|TRBV30|TRBD1|TRBJ1-4
CARNIGTGGMATNEKLFF
TGTGCCCGAAATATCGGGACAGGGGGAATGGCAACTAATGAAAAACTGTTTTTT
>NA|TRBV9|TRBD2|TRBJ2-5
CASSRGEGETQYF
TGTGCCAGCAGCCGGGGGGAAGGAGAGACCCAGTACTTC
>NA|TRBV3-1/TRBV3-2|NA|TRBJ1-2
CASSQVWEGSANYGYTF
TGTGCCAGCAGCCAAGTCTGGGAGGGGTCGGCTAACTATGGCTACACCTTC
>once|TRBV2|NA|TRBJ1-6
CASGRDLSSYNSPLHF
TGTGCCAGCGGGAGGGACTTGAGCTCCTATAATTCACCCCTCCACTTT
>NA|TRBV6-5|TRBD1|TRBJ1-1
CASSPPGTGVAFF
TGTGCCAGCAGTCCCCCCGGGACAGGAGTGGCTTTCTTT
>NA|TRBV9|NA|TRBJ2-7
CASSEGVGSSYEQYF
TGTGCCAGCAGTGAAGGGGTGGGAAGCTCCTACGAGCAGTACTTC
>NA|TRBV12-5|NA|TRBJ1-5
CASGLDPGVSSNQPQHF
TGTGCTAGTGGTTTGGATCCAGGCGTCAGTAGCAATCAGCCCCAGCATTTT
>NA|TRBV19|TRBD1|TRBJ2-3
CATRDRASTDTQYF
TGTGCCACTCGGGACAGGGCGTCCACAGATACGCAGTATTTT
>NA|TRBV4-1|NA|TRBJ1-5
CASSQVPGGGQPQHF
TGCGCCAGCAGCCAAGTCCCCGGGGGGGGACAGCCCCAGCATTTT
>NA|TRBV7-8|NA|TRBJ1-2
CASSLGGGKLGGYTF
TGTGCCAGCAGCTTAGGGGGAGGGAAGTTGGGTGGCTACACCTTC
>NA|TRBV7-8|TRBD2|TRBJ2-1
CASTPPGLAGGLSYNEQFF
TGTGCCAGCACCCCCCCTGGGCTAGCGGGGGGCCTTTCCTACAATGAGCAGTTCTTC
>NA|TRBV18|TRBD1|TRBJ2-2
CASSPPRQGPNTGELFF
TGTGCCAGCTCACCGCCTCGACAGGGCCCGAACACCGGGGAGCTGTTTTTT
>NA|TRBV2|NA|TRBJ2-3
CASSRQDYTDTQYF
TGTGCCAGCAGTCGACAGGATTACACAGATACGCAGTATTTT
>NA|TRBV5-4|TRBD1|TRBJ2-2
CASSAQGTGELFF
TGTGCCAGCAGCGCACAGGGGACCGGGGAGCTGTTTTTT
>NA|TRBV11-2|NA|TRBJ1-3
CASSRTGSGNTIYF
TGTGCCAGCAGTCGTACAGGGTCTGGAAACACCATATATTTT
>NA|TRBV19|NA|TRBJ2-1
CASSKGGARNEQFF
TGTGCCAGTAGTAAAGGGGGGGCGAGGAATGAGCAGTTCTTC
>NA|TRBV29-1|TRBD1|TRBJ1-1
CSVKEGQGITEAFF
TGCAGCGTAAAGGAGGGACAGGGGATCACTGAAGCTTTCTTT
>NA|TRBV9|NA|TRBJ1-2
CASSVVQGGYGYTF
TGTGCCAGCAGCGTAGTGCAGGGCGGCTATGGCTACACCTTC
>NA|TRBV9|TRBD1|TRBJ1-2
CASSLHRGPLEGYTF
TGTGCCAGCAGCCTCCACAGGGGACCTCTCGAGGGCTACACCTTC
>NA|TRBV21-1|NA|TRBJ1-2
CASSKGEAGDKNYGYTF
TGTGCCAGCAGCAAAGGGGAAGCAGGGGATAAGAATTATGGCTACACCTTC
>NA|TRBV7-4|TRBD2|TRBJ2-7
CASSSRGQSSGRSTYEQYF
TGTGCCAGCAGCAGCAGGGGGCAGAGTAGCGGGAGGTCTACCTACGAGCAGTACTTC
>NA|TRBV5-1|TRBD1|TRBJ2-7
CASRTGFSTYEQYF
TGCGCCAGCAGGACAGGGTTTTCAACCTACGAGCAGTACTTC
>NA|TRBV9|NA|TRBJ2-2
CASSVVSSSTGELFF
TGTGCCAGCAGCGTAGTGTCTAGCTCCACCGGGGAGCTGTTTTTT
>NA|TRBV5-1|NA|TRBJ2-3
CASSLEASTNTQYF
TGCGCCAGCAGCTTGGAGGCTAGCACAAATACGCAGTATTTT
>NA|TRBV9|NA|TRBJ2-3
CASSVLSTGSTDTQYF
TGTGCCAGCAGCGTCCTCAGTACAGGAAGCACAGATACGCAGTATTTT